A single sample is the source of the 19 T cell receptor beta chains below, sequenced in a study of T cell responses to AZD1222 COVID-19 vaccine (dated by TCRdb to the early 2020s). According to the study, the label for this sample's time point signals: baseline before first vaccination. The library was produced with the immunoSEQ multiplex PCR assay. TCRdb holds this immuneACCESS table with in-frame rearrangements only. Some clones are missing; in checked studies, unresolved V genes explain under half, and the rest has no known cause. This sample lists under 150,000 clones; roughly 90% were detected once. 0.8% to 1.1% of the sample is held by the ten biggest clonotypes. Sequenced here: peripheral blood, sampled on day 0 of AZD1222 vaccination. These receptors were collected from an adult in good health.

The chain recombines TRBV27 with TRBJ2-2, with 12 bases matching TRBD2. CDR1 is MNHEY and CDR2 is SMNVEV in the germline V gene (reference sequence). V shed 5 bases, J shed 6 bases, and the junction held 7 bases outside the gene matches. The CDR3 runs 16 residues. CDR3 in DNA: TGTGCCAGCAGTCCATTGACTAGCGGGAGTTCCGGGGAGCTGTTTTTT. This sequence encodes CASSPLTSGSSGELFF.

This clone was recorded once. The gene calls are TRBV28 and TRBJ2-7; D ambiguous. The germline V gene has CDR1 MDHEN and CDR2 SYDVKM. This CDR3 is 14 amino acids long. V lost 0 bases and J lost 0, with 6 bases in between. CDR3 sequence reads: CASSLWEPSYEQYF. The CDR3 bases are TGTGCCAGCAGTTTATGGGAACCCTCCTACGAGCAGTACTTC. Drawing the rest from reference TRBV28 and TRBJ2-7, the complete variable domain is DVKVTQSSRYLVKRTGEKVFLECVQDMDHENMFWYRQDPGLGLRLIYFSYDVKMKEKGDIPEGYSVSREKKERFSLILESASTNQTSMYLCASSLWEPSYEQYFGPGTRLTVT.

V and J are TRBV20-1 and TRBJ2-5, with 7 bases aligning to TRBD1. The germline CDR1 and CDR2 sequences are DFQATT and SNEGSKA (reference sequence). Germline trimming cut 3 bases from V and 2 bases from J; bases unmatched to any gene: 15. This CDR3 spans 17 amino acids. CDR3 sequence: CSASVSGTELYQETQYF. The CDR3 nucleotides are TGCAGTGCTAGTGTCAGTGGGACAGAACTTTATCAAGAGACCCAGTACTTC.

The chain couples TRBV5-1 to TRBJ1-4; D is ambiguous. The CDR3 is made up of 15 amino acids. Germline V lookup: CDR1 SGHRS, CDR2 YFSETQ. The ends were cut back, 2 bases at V and 0 bases at J, with 8 bases in the middle. The CDR3 protein is CASSFFQATNEKLFF. Here the CDR3 DNA reads TGCGCCAGCAGCTTTTTTCAGGCAACTAATGAAAAACTGTTTTTT.

V is TRBV28 and J is TRBJ2-5; the match to TRBD2 covers 14 bases. Germline trimming cut 6 bases from V and 5 bases from J; bases unmatched to any gene: 8. Germline loops: CDR1 MDHEN, CDR2 SYDVKM. This CDR3 spans 16 amino acids. The CDR3 region is CASRHGTSGSWETQYF. The CDR3, as DNA: TGTGCCAGCAGACATGGGACTAGCGGGAGCTGGGAGACCCAGTACTTC.

In this sample, this clone turned up a few times. The chain links TRBV28 to TRBJ1-6, with D perhaps TRBD1 (6 bases). From germline, CDR1 is MDHEN and CDR2 SYDVKM. The CDR3 loop spans 14 amino acids. V gave up 4 bases and J gave up 5 bases, with 9 bases separating them. The CDR3 sequence is CASSYGGHNSPLHF. CDR3 bases: TGTGCCAGCAGTTATGGGGGGCATAATTCACCCCTCCACTTT.

The rearrangement links TRBV14 to TRBJ1-1; 8 positions match TRBD1. Trimming removed 4 bases from V and 2 bases from J; junction bases left unmatched: 6. The length of the CDR3 is 15 residues. Germline V gene data show CDR1 as SGHDN and CDR2 as FVKESK. The CDR3 here is CASSPRTGRNTEAFF. CDR3 in DNA: TGTGCCAGCAGCCCCAGGACAGGGAGAAACACTGAAGCTTTCTTT.

In its sample, this clone was seen a few times. The V call is TRBV2, the J call TRBJ1-1, with D perhaps matching TRBD1 (6 bases). The CDR3 loop spans 14 amino acids. Trimming shortened V by 4 bases and J by 1 base, and 10 bases separated the two germline ends. Germline CDR1 reads SNHLY; CDR2 reads FYNNEI. CDR3 loop: CASSAETGNTEAFF. The CDR3, as DNA: TGTGCCAGCAGTGCCGAGACAGGGAACACTGAAGCTTTCTTT.

The J gene is TRBJ2-7, the V gene TRBV2; D perhaps matches TRBD1 (6 bases). The CDR3 contains 16 residues. Germline V gene lookup returns CDR1 SNHLY and CDR2 FYNNEI. The V end lost 6 bases, the J end lost 2 bases, and 20 bases lay between the germline ends. CDR3 sequence reads: CASRYLFSTGAYEQYF. The CDR3 DNA follows: TGTGCCAGCAGGTACTTATTTTCGACAGGAGCCTACGAGCAGTACTTC.

CDR3 coding DNA: TGTGCCAGCAGCTCCACCGGTTCCTACGAGCAGTACTTC. As protein: CASSSTGSYEQYF. This chain joins TRBV7-8 and TRBJ2-7; D unresolved. CDR3 length: 13 amino acids. Deletions cut 4 bases from V and 1 base from J, with 8 bases between. Germline V gives CDR1 SGHVS, CDR2 FQNEAQ.

The V call is TRBV21-1, the J call TRBJ1-6. TRBV21-1 counts as a pseudogene. The CDR3 contains 17 residues. CDR3 sequence reads: CASGPPGQGGMNSPLHF. DNA of the CDR3: TGTGCCAGCGGACCTCCGGGACAAGGGGGGATGAATTCACCCCTCCACTTT.

The chain uses TRBV24-1 and TRBJ2-2; D remains ambiguous. This CDR3 comprises 12 residues. Germline CDR1 is KGHDR and CDR2 is SFDVKD. The ends were cut back, 11 bases at V and 2 bases at J, with 8 bases in the middle. The CDR3 DNA is TGTGCCAGTGGTGGTAACACCGGGGAGCTGTTTTTT. Protein sequence: CASGGNTGELFF.

This clone has only one observation. The chain carries TRBV7-6 and TRBJ1-4; 7 bases align to TRBD1. V lost 5 bases and J lost 8; bases outside the gene matches: 14. This CDR3 contains 16 residues. Germline-derived CDR1 and CDR2 are SGHVS and FNYEAQ. The CDR3 spells CASSNYNRGYGEKLFF. In nucleotides, the CDR3 is TGTGCCAGCAGCAACTACAACAGGGGTTACGGGGAAAAACTGTTTTTT.

This chain links TRBV13 with TRBJ2-2; 7 bases align to TRBD1. J gave up 3 bases and V 2 bases, and 3 bases lay outside the gene matches. The germline gives CDR1 PRHDT, CDR2 FYEKMQ (reference sequence). The CDR3 contains 15 residues. The CDR3 protein is CASSLYRGDTGELFF. CDR3 nucleotides: TGTGCCAGCAGCTTATACAGGGGTGACACCGGGGAGCTGTTTTTT.

V gene TRBV19 combines with J gene TRBJ1-2; D perhaps matches TRBD1 (6 bases). The ends were cut back, 3 bases at V and 9 bases at J, with 17 bases in the middle. This CDR3 region has 14 residues. CDR1 is LNHDA, CDR2 SQIVND, per germline (reference sequence). CDR3 sequence reads: CASSIGGGSRSYTF. CDR3 sequence (DNA): TGTGCCAGTAGTATTGGAGGGGGATCTCGTAGCTACACCTTC.

The chain has TRBV19 and TRBJ1-1; D may be TRBD1 (6 bases). Germline CDR1 and CDR2: LNHDA and SQIVND (reference sequence). Trimming took off 5 bases at V and 4 bases at J, with 11 bases between the two ends. The CDR3 runs to 13 residues. CDR3: CASSRRGITEAFF. CDR3 sequence (DNA): TGTGCCAGTAGTCGCAGGGGAATCACTGAAGCTTTCTTT.

The chain joins TRBV7-3 to TRBJ1-1; D remains ambiguous. The CDR3 loop spans 14 amino acids. The V gene's germline CDR1 is SGHTA and CDR2 FQGTGA. V lost 3 bases and J lost 7, with 15 bases in between. The CDR3 coding sequence is TGTGCCAGCAGCTTGTCGAGGGAAAAGGGTGAAGCTTTCTTT. As protein: CASSLSREKGEAFF.

The sample holds a few counts of this clone. The genes are TRBV5-1 and TRBJ2-5, with 7 bases that match TRBD1. J was trimmed by 5 bases and V by 3 bases; bases with no gene match: 4. The length of the CDR3 is 13 residues. Per the germline V gene, CDR1 is SGHRS and CDR2 is YFSETQ. The CDR3 loop is CASSSRGHETQYF. The CDR3 DNA is TGCGCCAGCAGCTCGAGGGGGCACGAGACCCAGTACTTC. Using reference TRBV5-1 and TRBJ2-5 for the parts outside the CDR3, the full variable domain is KAGVTQTPRYLIKTRGQQVTLSCSPISGHRSVSWYQQTPGQGLQFLFEYFSETQRNKGNFPGRFSGRQFSNSRSEMNVSTLELGDSALYLCASSSRGHETQYFGPGTRLLVL.

There are a few counts of this clone. The V gene is TRBV5-1, the J gene TRBJ1-1; D gene unclear. The V gene lost 0 bases and the J gene lost 1 base, with 13 bases spanning the gap. The CDR3 is 16 residues long. The germline V gene encodes CDR1 SGHRS and CDR2 YFSETQ. The DNA for the CDR3 is TGCGCCAGCAGCTTGGGGGCCTCAAGCCAGAACACTGAAGCTTTCTTT. Translation gives CASSLGASSQNTEAFF.